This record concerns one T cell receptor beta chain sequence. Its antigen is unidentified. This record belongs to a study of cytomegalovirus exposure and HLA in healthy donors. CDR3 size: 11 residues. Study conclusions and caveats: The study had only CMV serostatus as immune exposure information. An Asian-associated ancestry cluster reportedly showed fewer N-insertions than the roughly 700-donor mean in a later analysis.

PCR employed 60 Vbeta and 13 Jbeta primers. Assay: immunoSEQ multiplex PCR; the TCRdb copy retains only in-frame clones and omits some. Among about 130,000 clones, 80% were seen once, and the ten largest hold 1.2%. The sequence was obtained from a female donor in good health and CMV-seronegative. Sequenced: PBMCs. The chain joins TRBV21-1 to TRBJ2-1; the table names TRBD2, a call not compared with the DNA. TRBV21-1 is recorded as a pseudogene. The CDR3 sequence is CARGGTDEQFF. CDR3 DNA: TGTGCCAGAGGAGGGACTGATGAGCAGTTCTTC.